This T cell receptor beta chain was found in a study of T cells in Graves' hyperthyroidism and ophthalmopathy. Study overall: Peripheral blood samples were taken at initial diagnosis, prior to any treatment.

J was trimmed by 5 bases and V by 3 bases; bases with no gene match: 9. The CDR3 runs to 15 residues. CDR1 is MNHNS and CDR2 is SASEGT in the germline V gene. This clonotype was seen a single time. Regions amplified from RNA transcripts were the TCR beta CDR3 regions. HTBI primers were employed in a first-round RT-PCR of the TCR CDR3. TCRdb re-derived calls from the multiplex PCR reads in MiXCR, one entry per CDR3 protein. The table shows about 760,000 distinct CDR3 sequences, with about a third occurring only once. Sequenced input: blood. This chain uses TRBV6-1 with TRBJ1-2; 7 bases match TRBD1. The TCR comes from a woman between 40 and 50 years old with Graves' hyperthyroidism. CDR3 nucleotide sequence: TGTGCCAGCAGTGACCAGGGGGGCGCCGTTTATGGCTACACCTTC. It specifies CASSDQGGAVYGYTF.